The rows below give T cell receptor beta chains drawn from one sample of a study of molecular identifiers for immune sequencing clone quantification. TCRdb itself ran the PCR reads through MiXCR, one entry per CDR3 protein. The data show some 320,000 distinct CDR3 sequences, with about 20% seen just once and roughly 0.86% held by the top ten. Sequencing was carried out using naive CD8+ T cells from blood, with Jurkat cell RNA spiked in. The source of these receptors is a human donor in good health. Some libraries in this study had Jurkat cell RNA spiked in. Each CDR3 is given with its conserved first and last residue. D genes are given only for firm matches. Only part of the rows carry a size: once, few, many, or a class if the clone is expanded.

d_gene,abundance,j_gene,v_gene,CDR3nt,CDR3aa
.,.,TRBJ2-1,TRBV20-1,TGCAGTGCTCCTACTACCACCCTCTACAATGAGCAGTTCTTC,CSAPTTTLYNEQFF
TRBD2,.,TRBJ2-7,TRBV20-1,TGCAGTGCTAGAGGGCGGGGGGCCTACGAGCAGTACTTC,CSARGRGAYEQYF
.,many,TRBJ2-7,TRBV7-9,TGTGCCAGCAGCTTAGTAGGACGGGGTTACGAGCAGTACTTC,CASSLVGRGYEQYF
TRBD2,many,TRBJ2-1,TRBV20-1,TGCAGTGCTAGTCGTTCTAGCGGGGTGTACAATGAGCAGTTCTTC,CSASRSSGVYNEQFF
.,few,TRBJ2-3,TRBV9,TGTGCCAGCAGCGTAGCTACGACAGGCACAGATACGCAGTATTTT,CASSVATTGTDTQYF
.,many,TRBJ1-2,TRBV29-1,TGCAGCGTTGACTGGTCTGCCGCCATCTATGGCTACACCTTC,CSVDWSAAIYGYTF
.,.,TRBJ2-5,TRBV5-5,TGTGCCGGCAGCTCCCCGGGACTTCAAGAGACCCAGTACTTC,CAGSSPGLQETQYF
.,many,TRBJ1-5,TRBV19,TGTGCCAGTAACGAGGGGGTTCAGCCCCAGCATTTT,CASNEGVQPQHF
.,many,TRBJ2-7,TRBV28,TGTGCCAGCAGTTTATTTGGTTCCGAGCAGTACTTC,CASSLFGSEQYF
TRBD2,few,TRBJ2-5,TRBV7-9,TGTGCCAGCAGCTCCCAGACGGCTAGCGGGGACGAACCGATCCCAGAGACCCAGTACTTC,CASSSQTASGDEPIPETQYF
.,many,TRBJ2-3,TRBV2,TGTGCCAGCAGTGGAAGCTTCAGATCTAGCACAGATACGCAGTATTTT,CASSGSFRSSTDTQYF
.,many,TRBJ2-4,TRBV5-4,TGTGCCAGCAGCCGCCCTGGTGAGCTAGCCAAAAACATTCAGTACTTC,CASSRPGELAKNIQYF
.,many,TRBJ2-1,TRBV5-6,TGTGCCAGCAGCTGGGGACTTCCCAATGAGCAGTTCTTC,CASSWGLPNEQFF
.,many,TRBJ2-5,TRBV9,TGTGCCAGCAGCGTAGGGGGAGGCAGTGAGACCCAGTACTTC,CASSVGGGSETQYF
.,many,TRBJ1-1,TRBV7-9,TGTGCCAGCAGAGCAGATAGTCTCTCTGAAGCTTTCTTT,CASRADSLSEAFF
TRBD1,.,TRBJ1-6,TRBV27,TGTGCCAGCAGATTGACAGGGGGCGAACCACCCCTCCACTTT,CASRLTGGEPPLHF
.,.,TRBJ2-6,TRBV15,TGTGCCACCAACATGGCAGGGAGAATCTCTGGGGCCAACGTCCTGACTTTC,CATNMAGRISGANVLTF
TRBD1,many,TRBJ1-1,TRBV5-6,TGTGCCAGCAGCCCATCAACAGGGGGCTTGGGCACTGAAGCTTTCTTT,CASSPSTGGLGTEAFF
TRBD1,.,TRBJ2-4,TRBV11-2,TGTGCCAGCAGAACGGACAGGGGAAAATACTTC,CASRTDRGKYF
.,.,TRBJ1-1,TRBV11-2,TGTGTCAGCAGCGGGGACTGGTCCATGAACACTGAAGCTTTCTTT,CVSSGDWSMNTEAFF
.,few,TRBJ1-1,TRBV20-1,TGCAGTGCTGCCAGACAGGTCCGAGAAGCTTTCTTT,CSAARQVREAFF
.,many,TRBJ1-1,TRBV4-1,TGCGCCAGCAGCCAAGATGGCCAGGGAGCCACTGAAGCTTTCTTT,CASSQDGQGATEAFF
TRBD2,many,TRBJ2-7,TRBV20-1,TGCAGTGCCAGGCTAGCGGGTGAGCAGTACTTC,CSARLAGEQYF
.,many,TRBJ1-4,TRBV5-6,TGTGCCAGCAGCCCCGATGGTTCGACTAATGAAAAACTGTTTTTT,CASSPDGSTNEKLFF
TRBD1,many,TRBJ2-1,TRBV4-3,TGCGCCAGCAGCCCCCGGACAGGGACTGAGCAGTTCTTC,CASSPRTGTEQFF
.,many,TRBJ2-7,TRBV14,TGTGCCAGCAGCCAAGATTCCTTAGGCCCCTACGAGCAGTACTTC,CASSQDSLGPYEQYF
.,few,TRBJ2-7,TRBV12-3/TRBV12-4,TGTGCCAGCAGTTTGTGTACACTCGACTGCGAGCAGTACTTC,CASSLCTLDCEQYF
.,.,TRBJ2-6,TRBV6-1,TGTGCCAGCAGTGTTCTTAAGGGTGCGGGCCCTGGGGCCAACGTCCTGACTTTC,CASSVLKGAGPGANVLTF
TRBD1,.,TRBJ2-3,TRBV30,TGTGCCTGGACTACTGGGACAGGGGGCTCAGATACGCAGTATTTT,CAWTTGTGGSDTQYF
.,many,TRBJ1-5,TRBV7-2,TGTGCCAGCAGCTTAGATGCAGGGGCCAATCAGCCCCAGCATTTT,CASSLDAGANQPQHF
.,many,TRBJ2-5,TRBV4-1,TGCGCCAGCAGCCAAGATCGTGCCAGGTTTGAGACCCAGTACTTC,CASSQDRARFETQYF
.,many,TRBJ2-7,TRBV5-1,TGCGCCAGCAGCTTGGCAGGGTACAACGAGCAGTACTTC,CASSLAGYNEQYF
.,few,TRBJ2-1,TRBV20-1,TGCAGTGCTAGAGATCTAGGGAACCAACACAATGAGCAGTTCTTC,CSARDLGNQHNEQFF
TRBD2,few,TRBJ2-7,TRBV20-1,TGCAGTGCTAGAGACCACTTAGCGGGGGGACTCTACGAGCAGTACTTC,CSARDHLAGGLYEQYF
.,.,TRBJ2-7,TRBV2,TGTGCCAGCAGTGAAGGGTACGGAAGCTACGAGCAGTACTTC,CASSEGYGSYEQYF
TRBD1,many,TRBJ1-4,TRBV7-9,TGTGCCAGCAGCGATTCTGGACAGGGTAATGAAAAACTGTTTTTT,CASSDSGQGNEKLFF
.,many,TRBJ2-7,TRBV20-1,TGCAGTGCTAGAGATCTGCGGACAGAGACCTACGAGCAGTACTTC,CSARDLRTETYEQYF
.,few,TRBJ1-2,TRBV27,TGTGCCAGCAGTTTTCTGGGGACTAACTATGGCTACACCTTC,CASSFLGTNYGYTF
.,many,TRBJ2-7,TRBV19,TGTGCCAGTTCTCCGGGCCTCCGTGTGTACGAGCAGTACTTC,CASSPGLRVYEQYF
TRBD2,many,TRBJ2-5,TRBV12-3/TRBV12-4,TGTGCCAGCAGCCCGAGTAGCGGGGGCCAAGAGACCCAGTACTTC,CASSPSSGGQETQYF
.,many,TRBJ2-3,TRBV27,TGTGCCAGCAGTCCAAGCCGGGACATCACAGATACGCAGTATTTT,CASSPSRDITDTQYF
TRBD1,many,TRBJ1-2,TRBV29-1,TGCAGCGTTGAAGCCGAAGGGGGCGACTTTGGCTACACCTTC,CSVEAEGGDFGYTF
.,.,TRBJ1-4,TRBV4-3,TGCGCCAGCAGCCAATCTCAGCAGGGTTACGGTAATGAAAAACTGTTTTTT,CASSQSQQGYGNEKLFF
TRBD2,many,TRBJ2-7,TRBV2,TGTGCCAGCAGTGAAGGTAGCGGGGGGACTTTTTACGAGCAGTACTTC,CASSEGSGGTFYEQYF
.,few,TRBJ1-1,TRBV24-1,TGTGCCACCAGTGACTGGAATAGCAGGGACACTGAAGCTTTCTTT,CATSDWNSRDTEAFF
.,many,TRBJ1-1,TRBV12-3/TRBV12-4,TGTGCCAGCAGTTTCATAAGCGCTGAAGCTTTCTTT,CASSFISAEAFF
.,many,TRBJ2-7,TRBV20-1,TGCAGTGCTAGAGGCCCGGGACACCCTCGATACGAGCAGTACTTC,CSARGPGHPRYEQYF